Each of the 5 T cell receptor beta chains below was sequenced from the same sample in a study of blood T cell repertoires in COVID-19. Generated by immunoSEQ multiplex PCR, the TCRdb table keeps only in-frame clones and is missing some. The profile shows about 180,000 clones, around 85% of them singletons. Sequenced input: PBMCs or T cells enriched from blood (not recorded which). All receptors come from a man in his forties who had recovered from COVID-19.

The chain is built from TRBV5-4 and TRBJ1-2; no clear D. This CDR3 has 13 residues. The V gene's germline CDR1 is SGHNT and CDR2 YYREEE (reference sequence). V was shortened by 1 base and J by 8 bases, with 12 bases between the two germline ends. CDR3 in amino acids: CASSLYTGEGYTF. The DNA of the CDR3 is TGTGCCAGCAGCTTGTACACGGGAGAGGGCTACACCTTC.

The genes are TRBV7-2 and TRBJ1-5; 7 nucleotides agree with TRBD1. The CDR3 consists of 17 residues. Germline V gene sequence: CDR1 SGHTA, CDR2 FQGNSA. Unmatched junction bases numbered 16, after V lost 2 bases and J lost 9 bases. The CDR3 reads CASSLTPTGQGLGPQHF. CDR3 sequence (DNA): TGTGCCAGCAGCTTAACACCGACAGGGCAGGGTCTGGGGCCCCAGCATTTT.

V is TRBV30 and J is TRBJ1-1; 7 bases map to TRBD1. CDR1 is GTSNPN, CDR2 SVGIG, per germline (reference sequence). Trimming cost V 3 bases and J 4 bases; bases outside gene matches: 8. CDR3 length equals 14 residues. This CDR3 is CAWRGRQGGTEAFF. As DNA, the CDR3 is TGTGCCTGGAGGGGGCGACAGGGAGGCACTGAAGCTTTCTTT.

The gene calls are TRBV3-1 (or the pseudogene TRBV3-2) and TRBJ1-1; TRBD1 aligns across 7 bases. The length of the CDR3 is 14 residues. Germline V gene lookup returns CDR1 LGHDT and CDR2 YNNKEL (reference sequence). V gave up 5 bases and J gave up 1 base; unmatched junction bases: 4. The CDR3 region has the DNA TGTGCCAGCAGCTACGGGACAGCGAACACTGAAGCTTTCTTT. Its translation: CASSYGTANTEAFF.

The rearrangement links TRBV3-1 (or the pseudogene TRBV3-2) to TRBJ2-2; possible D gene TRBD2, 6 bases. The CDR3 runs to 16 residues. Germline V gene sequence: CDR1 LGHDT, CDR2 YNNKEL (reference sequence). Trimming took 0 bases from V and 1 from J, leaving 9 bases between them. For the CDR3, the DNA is TGTGCCAGCAGCCAAGAGGTCGGGGGGAACACCGGGGAGCTGTTTTTT. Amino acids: CASSQEVGGNTGELFF.